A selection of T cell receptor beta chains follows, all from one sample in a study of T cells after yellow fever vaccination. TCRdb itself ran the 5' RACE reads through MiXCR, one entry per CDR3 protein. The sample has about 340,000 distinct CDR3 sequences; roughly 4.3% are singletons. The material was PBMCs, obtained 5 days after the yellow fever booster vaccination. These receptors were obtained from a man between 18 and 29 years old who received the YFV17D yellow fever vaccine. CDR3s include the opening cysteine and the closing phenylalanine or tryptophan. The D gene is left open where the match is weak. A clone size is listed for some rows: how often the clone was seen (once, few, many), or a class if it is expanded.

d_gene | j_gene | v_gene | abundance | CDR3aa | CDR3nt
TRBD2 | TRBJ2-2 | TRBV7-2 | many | CASSPPGLAGGQSGELFF | TGTGCCAGCAGTCCACCGGGACTAGCGGGGGGTCAATCCGGGGAGCTGTTTTTT
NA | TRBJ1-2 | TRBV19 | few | CASSISDGILVYTF | TGTGCCAGTAGTATATCCGACGGAATTTTGGTCTACACCTTC
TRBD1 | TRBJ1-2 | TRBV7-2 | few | CASSQDRRNYGYTF | TGTGCCAGCAGCCAGGACAGGAGGAACTATGGCTACACCTTC
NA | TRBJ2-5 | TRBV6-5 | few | CASSYNLGVQTQYF | TGTGCCAGCAGTTACAACTTAGGGGTCCAGACCCAGTACTTC
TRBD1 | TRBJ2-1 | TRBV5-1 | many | CASSPGQGAGYNEQFF | TGCGCCAGCAGCCCCGGACAGGGGGCCGGCTACAATGAGCAGTTCTTC
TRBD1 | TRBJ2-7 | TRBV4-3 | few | CASSRITGTGKNYEQYF | TGCGCCAGCAGCCGAATCACCGGGACAGGGAAAAACTACGAGCAGTACTTC
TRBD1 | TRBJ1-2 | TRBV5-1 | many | CASSLGDRNDGYTF | TGCGCCAGCAGCTTGGGGGACAGAAACGATGGCTACACCTTC
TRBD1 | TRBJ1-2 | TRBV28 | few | CASSSAGGERGYTF | TGTGCCAGCAGTTCGGCAGGGGGTGAGAGAGGCTACACCTTC
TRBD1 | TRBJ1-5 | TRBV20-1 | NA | CSPGQGGQPQHF | TGCAGTCCTGGACAGGGTGGGCAGCCCCAGCATTTT
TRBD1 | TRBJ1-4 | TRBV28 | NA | CASSGDRVYEKLFF | TGTGCCAGCAGTGGGGACAGGGTTTACGAAAAACTGTTTTTT
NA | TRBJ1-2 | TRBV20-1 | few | CSARDVADANYGYTF | TGCAGTGCTAGAGATGTGGCAGATGCTAACTATGGCTACACCTTC